These 5 T cell receptor beta chains share one sample of origin, sequenced in a study of T-cell reconstitution after alpha-beta-depleted transplantation in children. TCRbeta library construction was performed incorporating unique molecular identifiers. MiXCR was run by TCRdb on the PCR reads, yielding one entry per CDR3 protein. Of some 80,000 distinct CDR3 sequences listed, around a sixth are singletons. The sample was PBMCs, mostly from graft donor cells, taken 360 days after TCRalphabeta/CD19-depleted stem cell transplant. Every receptor here comes from a male patient between 2 and 10 years old who had a stem cell transplant for acute lymphoblastic leukemia, so the T cells may come from the graft donor.

The V call is TRBV10-2, the J call TRBJ2-4; the D call may be TRBD1 or TRBD2 (5 bases each). The CDR3 contains 13 residues. Trimming took 8 bases from V and 8 from J, leaving 16 bases between them. Germline-derived CDR1 and CDR2 are WSHSY and SAAADI. In DNA form, the CDR3 reads TGCGCCAGCCGGAGAGGGGTATGGGACATTCAGTACTTC. Its protein is CASRRGVWDIQYF.

The DNA for the CDR3 is TGCGCCAGCAGCTTGGTGGTAATTGCGAACACCGGGGAGCTGTTTTTT. Its protein product is CASSLVVIANTGELFF. The chain uses TRBV5-1 and TRBJ2-2, with D unclear. This CDR3 region has 16 residues. Trimming removed 0 bases from V and 0 bases from J, with 9 bases in between. Germline CDR1 SGHRS, CDR2 YFSETQ.

The V call is TRBV11-3, the J call TRBJ2-2, with 8 bases identical to TRBD1. V trimming: 5 bases; J trimming: 1 base; junction bases outside the gene matches: 3. The CDR3 runs 15 residues. Per germline, CDR1 SGHNT and CDR2 YENEEA. This chain's CDR3 is CASSKQGVNTGELFF. DNA for the CDR3: TGTGCCAGCAGCAAACAGGGGGTGAACACCGGGGAGCTGTTTTTT.

In this sample, this clonotype turned up a few times. V usage is TRBV6-5 and J usage is TRBJ2-5, with 12 bases that match TRBD2. CDR1 and CDR2 from the germline V gene are MNHEY and SVGAGI. The length of the CDR3 is 16 residues. V shed 2 bases, J shed 4 bases, and the junction held 5 bases outside the gene matches. The CDR3 DNA reads as TGTGCCAGCAGTTACCGGACTAGCGGGATGCGAGAGACCCAGTACTTC. It specifies CASSYRTSGMRETQYF.

This clonotype has more than one count but fewer than ten. The V and J genes are TRBV6-6 and TRBJ2-7; 10 nucleotides line up with TRBD2. This CDR3 is built from 13 residues. V lost 6 bases and J lost 6; bases outside the gene matches: 5. Germline V gene sequence: CDR1 MNHNY, CDR2 SVGAGI (reference sequence). The CDR3 coding sequence is TGTGCCAGCAGGCCTAGCGGGAGTTCCGAGCAGTACTTC. As protein: CASRPSGSSEQYF.